The 5 T cell receptor beta chains listed next were all sequenced from one sample in a study of neurological immune-mediated disorders. TCRdb fed the 5' RACE reads into MiXCR, producing one record per CDR3 protein. The sample includes about 65,000 distinct CDR3 sequences, roughly 4% of them seen just once. The sample taken for sequencing was PBMCs. These receptors originate from a man in his fifties or sixties with multiple sclerosis.

This clonotype was seen repeatedly, ten times or more. V is TRBV20-1 and J is TRBJ2-1; D remains unclear. Germline assignment: CDR1 DFQATT and CDR2 SNEGSKA (reference sequence). The V and J ends lost 6 bases and 2 bases respectively, with 11 bases between them. This CDR3 contains 13 residues. CDR3 residues: CSALALTYNEQFF. The CDR3 DNA reads as TGCAGTGCCCTTGCGCTCACCTACAATGAGCAGTTCTTC.

The rearrangement links TRBV10-3 to TRBJ2-3, with D uncertain. CDR1 and CDR2 from the germline V gene are ENHRY and SYGVKD. CDR3 size: 16 residues. The V gene lost 0 bases and the J gene lost 4 bases, with 14 bases spanning the gap. The CDR3 reads CAISESWGLESDTQYF. CDR3 DNA sequence: TGTGCCATCAGTGAGTCTTGGGGTCTCGAATCAGATACGCAGTATTTT.

This clonotype was found many times. V gene TRBV12-3 or TRBV12-4 combines with J gene TRBJ1-4; D gene ambiguous. With 4 bases removed from V and 7 bases from J, the gap between germline ends came to 16 bases. The CDR3 runs 15 residues. CDR3 DNA: TGTGCCAGCAGTTCTTACCTGGGCGTCGCTGAAAAACTGTTTTTT. As protein: CASSSYLGVAEKLFF.

In its sample, this clonotype was seen many times. The chain is built from TRBV4-3 and TRBJ2-1; 8 nucleotides match TRBD1. The CDR3 runs 15 residues. Germline trimming cut 3 bases from V and 3 bases from J; bases unmatched to any gene: 4. Germline-derived CDR1 and CDR2 are LGHNA and YSLEER. CDR3 in DNA: TGCGCCAGCAGCCAGGAGACAGGGGACTACAATGAGCAGTTCTTC. Amino acid sequence: CASSQETGDYNEQFF.

This clonotype was seen many times. The chain has TRBV20-1 and TRBJ2-4, with 12 nucleotides matching TRBD2. Trimming removed 6 bases from V and 5 bases from J; junction bases left unmatched: 8. The germline gives CDR1 DFQATT, CDR2 SNEGSKA (reference sequence). The CDR3 contains 15 residues. The CDR3 DNA follows: TGCAGTGCCCGACTAGCGGGGGACCGCGAAAACATTCAGTACTTC. It yields the protein CSARLAGDRENIQYF.